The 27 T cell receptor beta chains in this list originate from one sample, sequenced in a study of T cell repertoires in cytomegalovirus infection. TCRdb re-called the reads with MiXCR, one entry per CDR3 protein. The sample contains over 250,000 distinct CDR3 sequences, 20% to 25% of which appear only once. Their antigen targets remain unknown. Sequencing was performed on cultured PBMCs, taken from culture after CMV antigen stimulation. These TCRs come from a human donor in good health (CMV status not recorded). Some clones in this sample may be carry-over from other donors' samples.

Here the CDR3 reads CASTLGPSYGYTF. CDR3 nucleotide sequence: TGTGCCAGCACCCTAGGCCCAAGCTATGGCTACACCTTC. This rearrangement joins TRBV2 to TRBJ1-2; the D is unclear. V gave up 7 bases and J gave up 4 bases, with 13 bases separating them. Per the germline V gene, CDR1 is SNHLY and CDR2 is FYNNEI. CDR3 size: 13 residues.

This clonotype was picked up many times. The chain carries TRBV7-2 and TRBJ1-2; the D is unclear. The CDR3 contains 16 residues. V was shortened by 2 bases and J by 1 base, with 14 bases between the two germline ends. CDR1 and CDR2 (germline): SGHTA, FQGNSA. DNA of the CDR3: TGTGCCAGCAGCTTAAAGTGGACCGCACGTAACTATGGCTACACCTTC. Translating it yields CASSLKWTARNYGYTF.

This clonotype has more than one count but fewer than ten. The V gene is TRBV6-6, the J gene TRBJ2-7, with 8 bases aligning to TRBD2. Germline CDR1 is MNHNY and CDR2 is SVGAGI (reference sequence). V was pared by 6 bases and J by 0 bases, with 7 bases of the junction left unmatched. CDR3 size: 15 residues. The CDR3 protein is CASSPGGTSSYEQYV. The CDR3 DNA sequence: TGTGCCAGCAGCCCGGGGGGGACAAGCTCCTACGAGCAGTACGTC.

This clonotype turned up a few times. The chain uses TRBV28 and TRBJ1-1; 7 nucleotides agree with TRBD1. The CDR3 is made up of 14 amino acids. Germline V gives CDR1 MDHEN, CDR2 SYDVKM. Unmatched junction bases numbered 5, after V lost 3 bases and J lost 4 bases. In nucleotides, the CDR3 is TGTGCCAGCAGTTTCTACAGGGGCAGCACTGAAGCTTTCTTT. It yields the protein CASSFYRGSTEAFF.

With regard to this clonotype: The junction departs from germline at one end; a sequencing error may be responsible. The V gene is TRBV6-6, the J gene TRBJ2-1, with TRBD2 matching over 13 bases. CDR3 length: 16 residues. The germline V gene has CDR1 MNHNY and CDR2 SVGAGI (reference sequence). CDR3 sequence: CTSSVTSGRFKNEQFF. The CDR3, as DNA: TGTACCAGCAGCGTGACTAGCGGGAGGTTTAAGAATGAGCAGTTCTTC.

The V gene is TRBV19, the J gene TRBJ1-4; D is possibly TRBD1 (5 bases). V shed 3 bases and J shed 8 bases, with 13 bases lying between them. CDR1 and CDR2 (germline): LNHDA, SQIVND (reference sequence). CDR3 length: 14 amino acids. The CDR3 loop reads CASSITRVGEKLFF. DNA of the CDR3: TGTGCCAGTAGTATCACCAGGGTAGGGGAAAAACTGTTTTTT.

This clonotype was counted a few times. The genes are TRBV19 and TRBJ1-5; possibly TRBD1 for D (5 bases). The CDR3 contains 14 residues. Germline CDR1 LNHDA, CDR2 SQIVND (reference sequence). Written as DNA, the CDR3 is TGTGCAGGTGGGGGAGCCTATAGCAATCAGCCCCAGCATTTT. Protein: CAGGGAYSNQPQHF.

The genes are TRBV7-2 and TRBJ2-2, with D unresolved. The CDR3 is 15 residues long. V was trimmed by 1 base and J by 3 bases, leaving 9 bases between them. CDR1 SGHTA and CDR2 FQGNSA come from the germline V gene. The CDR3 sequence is CASSLDFGYTGELFF. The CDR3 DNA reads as TGTGCCAGCAGCTTAGATTTCGGATACACCGGGGAGCTGTTTTTT.

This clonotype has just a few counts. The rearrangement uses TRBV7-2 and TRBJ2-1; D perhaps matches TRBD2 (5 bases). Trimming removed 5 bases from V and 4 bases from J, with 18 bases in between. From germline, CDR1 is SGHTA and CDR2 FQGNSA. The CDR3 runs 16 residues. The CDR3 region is CASSPLSGGGYNEQFF. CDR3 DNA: TGTGCCAGCAGCCCCCTGAGCGGAGGTGGGTACAATGAGCAGTTCTTC.

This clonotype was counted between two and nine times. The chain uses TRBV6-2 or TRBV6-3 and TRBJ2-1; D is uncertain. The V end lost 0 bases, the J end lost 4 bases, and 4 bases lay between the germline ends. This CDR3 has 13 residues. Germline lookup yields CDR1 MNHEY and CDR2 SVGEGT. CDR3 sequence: CASSYSEYNEQFF. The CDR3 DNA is TGTGCCAGCAGTTACTCCGAATACAATGAGCAGTTCTTC.

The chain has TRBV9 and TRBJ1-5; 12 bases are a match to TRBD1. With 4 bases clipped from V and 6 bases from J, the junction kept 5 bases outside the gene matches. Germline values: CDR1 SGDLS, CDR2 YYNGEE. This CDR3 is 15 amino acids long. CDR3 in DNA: TGTGCCAGCAGCCCGGGGACAGGGGGCGCTCAGCCCCAGCATTTT. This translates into CASSPGTGGAQPQHF.

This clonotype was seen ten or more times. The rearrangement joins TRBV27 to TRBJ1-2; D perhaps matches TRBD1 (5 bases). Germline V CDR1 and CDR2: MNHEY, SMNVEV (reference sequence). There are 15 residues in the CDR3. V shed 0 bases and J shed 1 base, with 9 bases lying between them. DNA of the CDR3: TGTGCCAGCAGTTTATCGGTTGGGGGTAACTATGGCTACACCTTC. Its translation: CASSLSVGGNYGYTF.

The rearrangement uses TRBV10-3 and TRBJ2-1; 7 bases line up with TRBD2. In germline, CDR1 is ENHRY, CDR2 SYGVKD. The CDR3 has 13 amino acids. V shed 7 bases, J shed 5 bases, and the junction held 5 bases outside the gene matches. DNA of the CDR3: TGTGCCATCAAGGGACTACCCGACAATGAGCAGTTCTTC. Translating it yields CAIKGLPDNEQFF.

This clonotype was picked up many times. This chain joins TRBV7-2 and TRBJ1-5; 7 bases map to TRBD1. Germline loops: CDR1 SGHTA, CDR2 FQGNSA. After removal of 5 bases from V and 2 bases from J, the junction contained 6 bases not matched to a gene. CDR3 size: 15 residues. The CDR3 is CASSIQGGGNQPQHF. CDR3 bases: TGTGCCAGCAGCATCCAGGGGGGCGGCAATCAGCCCCAGCATTTT.

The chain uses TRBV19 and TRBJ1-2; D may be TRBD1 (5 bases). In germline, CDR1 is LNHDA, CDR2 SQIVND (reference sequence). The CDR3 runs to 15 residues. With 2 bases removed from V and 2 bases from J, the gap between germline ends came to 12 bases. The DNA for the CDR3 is TGTGCCAGTAGTATACTCCAGGGATCCAACTATGGCTACACCTTC. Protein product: CASSILQGSNYGYTF.

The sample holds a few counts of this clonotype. The CDR3 loop is CASSQGRVDRNTEAFF. The CDR3 DNA is TGTGCCAGCAGCCAAGGCCGGGTAGATAGGAACACTGAAGCTTTCTTT. This chain links TRBV4-2 with TRBJ1-1; D not resolved. Looked up from germline, CDR1 is LGHNA and CDR2 is YNFKEQ. The CDR3 runs to 16 residues. V was clipped by 1 base and J by 1 base, with 13 bases between them.

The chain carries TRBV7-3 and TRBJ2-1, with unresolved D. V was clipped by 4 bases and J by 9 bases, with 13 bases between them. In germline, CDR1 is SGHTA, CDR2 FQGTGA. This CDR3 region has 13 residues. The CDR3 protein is CASSSLRLSEQFF. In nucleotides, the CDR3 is TGTGCCAGCAGCTCCCTACGCCTTTCTGAGCAGTTCTTC.

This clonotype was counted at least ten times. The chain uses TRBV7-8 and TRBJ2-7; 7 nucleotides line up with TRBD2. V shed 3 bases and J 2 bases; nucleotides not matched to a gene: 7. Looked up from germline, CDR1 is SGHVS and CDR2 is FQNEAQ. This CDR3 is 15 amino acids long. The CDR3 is CASSFRAGEAYEQYF. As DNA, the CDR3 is TGTGCCAGCAGCTTTCGGGCGGGAGAGGCCTACGAGCAGTACTTC.

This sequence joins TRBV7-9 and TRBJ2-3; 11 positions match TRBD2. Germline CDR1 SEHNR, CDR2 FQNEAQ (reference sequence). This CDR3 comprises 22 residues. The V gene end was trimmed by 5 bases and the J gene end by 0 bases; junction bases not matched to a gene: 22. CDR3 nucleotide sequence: TGTGCCAGCAGCCGGACTAGCGGGTCGGGAACTTCATGGTTTTCTAGCACAGATACGCAGTATTTT. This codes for CASSRTSGSGTSWFSSTDTQYF.

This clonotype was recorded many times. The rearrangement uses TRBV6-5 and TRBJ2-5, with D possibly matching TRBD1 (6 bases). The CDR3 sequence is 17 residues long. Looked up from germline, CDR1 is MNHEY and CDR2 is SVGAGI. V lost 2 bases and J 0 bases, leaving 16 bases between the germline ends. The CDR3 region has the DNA TGTGCCAGCAGTTACACCTTTCAGGACAGCTACCAAGAGACCCAGTACTTC. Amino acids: CASSYTFQDSYQETQYF.

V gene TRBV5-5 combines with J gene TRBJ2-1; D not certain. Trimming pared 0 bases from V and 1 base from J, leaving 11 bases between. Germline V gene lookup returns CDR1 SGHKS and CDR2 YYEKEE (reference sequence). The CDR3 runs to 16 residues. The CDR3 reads CASSLARQPSYNEQFF. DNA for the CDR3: TGTGCCAGCAGCTTGGCACGGCAGCCGTCCTACAATGAGCAGTTCTTC.

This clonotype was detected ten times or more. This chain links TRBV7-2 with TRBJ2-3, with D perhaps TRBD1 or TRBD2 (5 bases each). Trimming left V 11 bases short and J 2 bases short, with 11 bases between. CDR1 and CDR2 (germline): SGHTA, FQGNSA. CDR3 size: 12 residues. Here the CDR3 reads CAGGPNTDTQYF. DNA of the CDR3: TGTGCCGGGGGACCCAACACAGATACGCAGTATTTT.

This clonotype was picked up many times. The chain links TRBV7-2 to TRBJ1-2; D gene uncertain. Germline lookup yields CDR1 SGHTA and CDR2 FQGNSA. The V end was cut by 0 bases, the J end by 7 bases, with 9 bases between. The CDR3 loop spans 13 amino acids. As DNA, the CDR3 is TGTGCCAGCAGCTTAGCGCTCCCCCGTGGCTACACCTTC. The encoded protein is CASSLALPRGYTF.

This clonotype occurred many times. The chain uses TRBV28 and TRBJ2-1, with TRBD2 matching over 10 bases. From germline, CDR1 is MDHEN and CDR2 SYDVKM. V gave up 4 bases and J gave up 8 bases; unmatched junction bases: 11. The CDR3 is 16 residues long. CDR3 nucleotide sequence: TGTGCCAGCAGTTCATGGGGTAGCGGGAGGTTAGATGAGCAGTTCTTC. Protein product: CASSSWGSGRLDEQFF. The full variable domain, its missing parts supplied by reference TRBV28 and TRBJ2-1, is DVKVTQSSRYLVKRTGEKVFLECVQDMDHENMFWYRQDPGLGLRLIYFSYDVKMKEKGDIPEGYSVSREKKERFSLILESASTNQTSMYLCASSSWGSGRLDEQFFGPGTRLTVL.

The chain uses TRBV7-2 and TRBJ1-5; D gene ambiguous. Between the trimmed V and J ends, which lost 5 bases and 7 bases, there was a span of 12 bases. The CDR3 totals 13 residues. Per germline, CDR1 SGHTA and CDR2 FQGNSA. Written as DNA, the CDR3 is TGTGCCAGCAGCACCTCGTCATCGCAGCCCCAGCATTTT. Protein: CASSTSSSQPQHF. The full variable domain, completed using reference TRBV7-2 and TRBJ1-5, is GAGVSQSPSNKVTEKGKDVELRCDPISGHTALYWYRQSLGQGLEFLIYFQGNSAPDKSGLPSDRFSAERTGGSVSTLTIQRTQQEDSAVYLCASSTSSSQPQHFGDGTRLSIL.

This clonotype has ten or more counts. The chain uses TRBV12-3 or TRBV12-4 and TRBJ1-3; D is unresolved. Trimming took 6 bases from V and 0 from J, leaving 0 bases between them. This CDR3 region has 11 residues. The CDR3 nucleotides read TGTGCCAGCAGCTCTGGAAACACCATATATTTT. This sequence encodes CASSSGNTIYF.

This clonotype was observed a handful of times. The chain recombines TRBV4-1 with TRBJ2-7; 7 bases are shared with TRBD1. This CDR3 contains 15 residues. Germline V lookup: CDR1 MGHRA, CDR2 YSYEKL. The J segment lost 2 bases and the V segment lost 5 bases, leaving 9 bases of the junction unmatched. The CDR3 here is CASSGITGAAYEQYF. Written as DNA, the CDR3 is TGCGCCAGCAGCGGAATAACAGGGGCCGCCTACGAGCAGTACTTC.